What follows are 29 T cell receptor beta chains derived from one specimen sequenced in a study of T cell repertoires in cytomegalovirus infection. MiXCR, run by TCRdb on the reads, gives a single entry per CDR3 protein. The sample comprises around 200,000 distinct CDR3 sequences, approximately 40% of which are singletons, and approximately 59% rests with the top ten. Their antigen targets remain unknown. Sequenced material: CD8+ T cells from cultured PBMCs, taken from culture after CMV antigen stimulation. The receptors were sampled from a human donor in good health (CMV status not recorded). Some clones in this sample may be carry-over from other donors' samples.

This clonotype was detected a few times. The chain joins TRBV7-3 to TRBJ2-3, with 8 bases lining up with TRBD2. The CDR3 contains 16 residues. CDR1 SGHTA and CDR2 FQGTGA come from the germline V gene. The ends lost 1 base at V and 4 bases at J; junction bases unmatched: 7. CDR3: CASSLSSGGRADTQYF. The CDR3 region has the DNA TGTGCCAGCAGCTTAAGTTCGGGGGGGCGCGCAGATACGCAGTATTTT. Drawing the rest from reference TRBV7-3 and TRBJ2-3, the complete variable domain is GAGVSQTPSNKVTEKGKYVELRCDPISGHTALYWYRQSLGQGPEFLIYFQGTGAADDSGLPNDRFFAVRPEGSVSTLKIQRTERGDSAVYLCASSLSSGGRADTQYFGPGTRLTVL.

CDR3 DNA sequence: TGTGCCAGCAGTTTAATGGGAACTGAAGCTTTCTTT. Encoded protein: CASSLMGTEAFF. The rearrangement uses TRBV28 and TRBJ1-1; no reliable D call. Trimming cost V 2 bases and J 5 bases, with 6 bases left between them. The CDR3 consists of 12 residues. Germline V gene lookup returns CDR1 MDHEN and CDR2 SYDVKM.

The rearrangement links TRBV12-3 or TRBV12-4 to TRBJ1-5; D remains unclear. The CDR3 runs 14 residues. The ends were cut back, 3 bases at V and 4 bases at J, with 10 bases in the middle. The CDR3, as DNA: TGTGCCAGCAGTTTCACATATAGAAATCAGCCCCAGCATTTT. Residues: CASSFTYRNQPQHF.

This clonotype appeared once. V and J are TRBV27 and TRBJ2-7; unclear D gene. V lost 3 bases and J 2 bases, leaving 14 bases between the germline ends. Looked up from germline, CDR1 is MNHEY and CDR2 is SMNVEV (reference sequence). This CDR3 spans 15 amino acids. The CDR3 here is CASSLTGPGAYEQYF. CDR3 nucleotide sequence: TGTGCCAGCAGTTTGACCGGACCAGGAGCCTACGAGCAGTACTTC.

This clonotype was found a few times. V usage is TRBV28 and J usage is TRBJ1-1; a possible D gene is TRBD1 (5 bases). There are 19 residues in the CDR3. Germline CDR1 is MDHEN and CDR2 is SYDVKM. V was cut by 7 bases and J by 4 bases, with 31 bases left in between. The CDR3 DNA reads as TGTGCCAGCACTACAATGAGGGCCACGGGACCCGGGGCGTCCACTGAAGCTTTCTTT. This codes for CASTTMRATGPGASTEAFF.

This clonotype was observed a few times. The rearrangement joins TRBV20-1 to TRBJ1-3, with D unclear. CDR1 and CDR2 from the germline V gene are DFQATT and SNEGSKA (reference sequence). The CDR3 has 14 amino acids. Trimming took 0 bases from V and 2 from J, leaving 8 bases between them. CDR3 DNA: TGCAGTGCTAGAGATATTGGCACTGGAAACACCATATATTTT. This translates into CSARDIGTGNTIYF.

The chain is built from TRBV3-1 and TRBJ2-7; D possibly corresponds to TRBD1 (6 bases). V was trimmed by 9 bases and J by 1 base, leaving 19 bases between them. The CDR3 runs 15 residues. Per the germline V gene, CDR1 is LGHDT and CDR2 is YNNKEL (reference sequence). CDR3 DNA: TGTGCCAGAATCCAGGGGCAAGGGTTTTCCTACGAGCAGTACTTC. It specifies CARIQGQGFSYEQYF.

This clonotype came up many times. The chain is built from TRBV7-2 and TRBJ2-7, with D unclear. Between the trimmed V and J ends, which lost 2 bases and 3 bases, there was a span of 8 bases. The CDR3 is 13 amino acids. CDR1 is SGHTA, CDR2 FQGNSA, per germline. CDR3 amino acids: CASSLPLYYEQYF. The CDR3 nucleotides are TGTGCCAGCAGCTTACCACTATACTACGAGCAGTACTTC. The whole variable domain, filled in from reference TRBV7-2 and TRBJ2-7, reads GAGVSQSPSNKVTEKGKDVELRCDPISGHTALYWYRQSLGQGLEFLIYFQGNSAPDKSGLPSDRFSAERTGGSVSTLTIQRTQQEDSAVYLCASSLPLYYEQYFGPGTRLTVT.

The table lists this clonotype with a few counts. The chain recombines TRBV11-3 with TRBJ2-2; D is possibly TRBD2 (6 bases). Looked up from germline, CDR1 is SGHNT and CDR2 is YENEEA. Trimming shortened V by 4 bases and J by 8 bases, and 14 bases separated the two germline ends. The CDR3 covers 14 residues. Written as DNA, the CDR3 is TGTGCCAGCAGCTCCCGGCGGGGCAGAGGGGAGCTGTTTTTT. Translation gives CASSSRRGRGELFF.

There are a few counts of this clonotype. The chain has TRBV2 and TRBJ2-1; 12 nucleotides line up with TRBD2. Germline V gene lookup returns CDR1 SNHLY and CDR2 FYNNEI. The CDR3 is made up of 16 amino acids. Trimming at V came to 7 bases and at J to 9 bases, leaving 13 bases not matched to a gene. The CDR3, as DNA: TGTGCCAGCACTAAACCTAGCGGGGGGGCCGCGAGTGAGCAGTTCTTC. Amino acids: CASTKPSGGAASEQFF. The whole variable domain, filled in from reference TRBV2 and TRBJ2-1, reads EPEVTQTPSHQVTQMGQEVILRCVPISNHLYFYWYRQILGQKVEFLVSFYNNEISEKSEIFDDQFSVERPDGSNFTLKIRSTKLEDSAMYFCASTKPSGGAASEQFFGPGTRLTVL.

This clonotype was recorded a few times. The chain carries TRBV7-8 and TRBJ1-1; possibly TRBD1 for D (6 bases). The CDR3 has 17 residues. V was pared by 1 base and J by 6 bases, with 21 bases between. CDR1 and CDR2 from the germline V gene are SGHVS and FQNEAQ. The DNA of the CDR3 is TGTGCCAGCAGCTTAGAGCCGTGGACAGTGAACACGGCTGAAGCTTTCTTT. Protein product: CASSLEPWTVNTAEAFF.

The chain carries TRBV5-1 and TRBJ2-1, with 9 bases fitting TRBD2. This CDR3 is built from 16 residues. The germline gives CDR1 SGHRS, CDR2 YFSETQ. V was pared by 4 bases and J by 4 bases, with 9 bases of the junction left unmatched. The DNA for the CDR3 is TGCGCCAGCAGCCCACTAGCGGGCGGTATGTACAATGAGCAGTTCTTC. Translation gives CASSPLAGGMYNEQFF.

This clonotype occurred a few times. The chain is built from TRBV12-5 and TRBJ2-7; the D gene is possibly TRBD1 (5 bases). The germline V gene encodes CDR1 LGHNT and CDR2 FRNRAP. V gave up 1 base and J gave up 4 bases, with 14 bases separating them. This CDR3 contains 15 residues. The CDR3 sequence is CASGLGRDRTYEQYF. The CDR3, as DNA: TGTGCTAGTGGTTTGGGACGTGACAGAACTTACGAGCAGTACTTC.

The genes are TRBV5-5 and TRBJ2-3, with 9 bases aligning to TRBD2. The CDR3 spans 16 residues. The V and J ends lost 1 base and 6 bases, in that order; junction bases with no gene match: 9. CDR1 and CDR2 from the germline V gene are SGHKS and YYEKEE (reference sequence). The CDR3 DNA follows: TGTGCCAGCAGCTTGCAAACCGCGGGGGGGCGGGATACGCAGTATTTT. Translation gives CASSLQTAGGRDTQYF.

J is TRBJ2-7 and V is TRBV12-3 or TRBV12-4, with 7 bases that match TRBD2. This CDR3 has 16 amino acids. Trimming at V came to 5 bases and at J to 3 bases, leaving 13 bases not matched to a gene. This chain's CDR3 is CASSPSVAGDFYEQYF. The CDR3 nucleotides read TGTGCCAGCAGTCCATCCGTGGCGGGAGACTTCTACGAGCAGTACTTC.

CDR3 sequence (DNA): TGTGCCACCGGGGGGGGACTCAAGTTCTTC. It yields the protein CATGGGLKFF. The chain carries TRBV24-1 and TRBJ2-1, with 7 nucleotides matching TRBD2. V shed 9 bases, J shed 14 bases, and the junction held 6 bases outside the gene matches. CDR1 is KGHDR, CDR2 SFDVKD, per germline. There are 10 residues in the CDR3.

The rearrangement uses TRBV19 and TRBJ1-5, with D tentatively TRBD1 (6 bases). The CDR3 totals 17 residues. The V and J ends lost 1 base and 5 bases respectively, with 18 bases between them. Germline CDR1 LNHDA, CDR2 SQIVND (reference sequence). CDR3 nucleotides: TGTGCCAGTAGTATAGCCGGGGGCCACCGCCCGCATCAGCCCCAGCATTTT. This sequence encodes CASSIAGGHRPHQPQHF.

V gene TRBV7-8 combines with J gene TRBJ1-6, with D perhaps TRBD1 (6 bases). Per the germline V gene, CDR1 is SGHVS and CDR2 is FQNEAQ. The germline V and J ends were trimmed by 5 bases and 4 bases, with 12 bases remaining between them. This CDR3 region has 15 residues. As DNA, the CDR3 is TGTGCCAGCAGCCCCAGGGGAGGGTATAATTCACCCCTCCACTTT. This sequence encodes CASSPRGGYNSPLHF.

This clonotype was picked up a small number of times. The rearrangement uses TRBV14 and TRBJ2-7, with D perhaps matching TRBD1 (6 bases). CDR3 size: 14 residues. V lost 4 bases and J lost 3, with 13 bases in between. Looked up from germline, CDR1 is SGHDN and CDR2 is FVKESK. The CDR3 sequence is CASSPGTSYYEQYF. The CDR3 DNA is TGTGCCAGCAGCCCCGGGACAAGCTACTACGAGCAGTACTTC.

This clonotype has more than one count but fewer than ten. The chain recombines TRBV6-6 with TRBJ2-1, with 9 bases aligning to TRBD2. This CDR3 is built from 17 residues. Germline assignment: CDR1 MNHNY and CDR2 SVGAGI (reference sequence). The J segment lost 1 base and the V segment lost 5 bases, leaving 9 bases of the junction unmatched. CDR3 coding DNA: TGTGCCAGCAGTCTGCTCAGAGCGGGAGGATCCTACAATGAGCAGTTCTTC. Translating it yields CASSLLRAGGSYNEQFF.

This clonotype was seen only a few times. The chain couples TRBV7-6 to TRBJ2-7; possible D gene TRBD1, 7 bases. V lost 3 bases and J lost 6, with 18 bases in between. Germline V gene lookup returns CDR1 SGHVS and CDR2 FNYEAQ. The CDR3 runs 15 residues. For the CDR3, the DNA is TGTGCCAGCAGCTTCCCCGGGACAGCGGGTCGCGAGCAGTACTTC. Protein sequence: CASSFPGTAGREQYF.

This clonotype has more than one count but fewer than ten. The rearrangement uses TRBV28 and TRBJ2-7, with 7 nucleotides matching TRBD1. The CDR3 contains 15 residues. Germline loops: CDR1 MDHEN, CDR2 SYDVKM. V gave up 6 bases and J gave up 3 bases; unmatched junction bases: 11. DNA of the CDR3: TGTGCCAGCAGCTCAGTCCGGGACAGCGTCTACGAGCAGTACTTC. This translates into CASSSVRDSVYEQYF.

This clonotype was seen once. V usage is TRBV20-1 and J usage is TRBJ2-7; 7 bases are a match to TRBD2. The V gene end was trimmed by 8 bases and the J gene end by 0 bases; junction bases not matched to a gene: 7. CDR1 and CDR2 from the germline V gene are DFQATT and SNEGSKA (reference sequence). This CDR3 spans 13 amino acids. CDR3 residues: CSLKAGRSYEQYF. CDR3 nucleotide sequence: TGCAGTCTGAAAGCGGGACGCTCCTACGAGCAGTACTTC.

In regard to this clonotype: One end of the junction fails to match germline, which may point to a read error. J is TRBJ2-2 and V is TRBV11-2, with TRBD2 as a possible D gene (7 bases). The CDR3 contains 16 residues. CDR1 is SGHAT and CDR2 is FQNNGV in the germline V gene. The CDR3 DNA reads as TGTGCCAGCAGCTCCACGGGGGGCCTTGACACCGGGGTGCTGTTTTTT. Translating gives CASSSTGGLDTGVLFF.

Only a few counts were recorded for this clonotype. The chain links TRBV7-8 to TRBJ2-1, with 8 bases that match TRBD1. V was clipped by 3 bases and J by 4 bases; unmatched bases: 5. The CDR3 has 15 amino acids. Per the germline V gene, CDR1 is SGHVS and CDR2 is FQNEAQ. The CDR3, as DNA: TGTGCCAGCAGCTTCCGACGGGACAGGTACAATGAGCAGTTCTTC. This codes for CASSFRRDRYNEQFF.

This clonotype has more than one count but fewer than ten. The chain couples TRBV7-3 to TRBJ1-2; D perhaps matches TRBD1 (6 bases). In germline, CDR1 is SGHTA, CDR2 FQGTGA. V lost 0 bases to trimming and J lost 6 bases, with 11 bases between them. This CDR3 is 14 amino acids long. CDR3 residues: CASSLTLGGDGYTF. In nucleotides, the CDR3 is TGTGCCAGCAGCTTAACGCTTGGGGGCGATGGCTACACCTTC.

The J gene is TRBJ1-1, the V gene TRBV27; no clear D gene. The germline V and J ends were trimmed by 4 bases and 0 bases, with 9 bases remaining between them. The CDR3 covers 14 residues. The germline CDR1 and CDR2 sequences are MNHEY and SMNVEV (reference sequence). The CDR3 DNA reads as TGTGCCAGCAGTTATGGATCCCTGAACACTGAAGCTTTCTTT. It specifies CASSYGSLNTEAFF.

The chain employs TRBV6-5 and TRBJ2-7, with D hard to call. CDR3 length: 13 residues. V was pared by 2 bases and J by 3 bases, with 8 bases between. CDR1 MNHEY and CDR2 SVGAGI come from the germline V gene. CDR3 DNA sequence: TGTGCCAGCAGTTACGCAGAAGACTACGAGCAGTACTTC. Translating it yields CASSYAEDYEQYF.

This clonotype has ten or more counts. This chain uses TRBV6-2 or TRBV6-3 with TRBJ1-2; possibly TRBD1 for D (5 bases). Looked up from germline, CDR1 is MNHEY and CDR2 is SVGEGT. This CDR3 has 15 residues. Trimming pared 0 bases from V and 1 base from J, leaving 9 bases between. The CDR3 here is CASSYSRDRNYGYTF. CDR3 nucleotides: TGTGCCAGCAGTTACTCAAGGGACCGTAACTATGGCTACACCTTC.